Listed here are 21 T cell receptor beta chains from one sample, sequenced in a study of T cells in Graves' hyperthyroidism and ophthalmopathy. Amplified TCR beta CDR3 regions came from RNA transcripts. A set of HTBI primers served as the primers for a first-round RT-PCR of the TCR CDR3. One entry per CDR3 protein results from TCRdb running MiXCR on the multiplex PCR reads. The sample shows hundreds of thousands of distinct CDR3 sequences, 38% of them seen only once. Sequenced input: blood. The receptor source for this set is a man aged 18 to 29 with Graves' hyperthyroidism.

The J gene is TRBJ2-7, the V gene TRBV7-8; either TRBD1 or TRBD2 may supply D (5 bases each). Germline V gene sequence: CDR1 SGHVS, CDR2 FQNEAQ. This CDR3 is built from 15 residues. The V end lost 5 bases, the J end lost 4 bases, and 18 bases lay between the germline ends. CDR3 nucleotide sequence: TGTGCCAGCAGCCCCGAGTGGGACCGCCTTTACGAGCAGTACTTC. This encodes CASSPEWDRLYEQYF.

J is TRBJ1-1 and V is TRBV7-9, with D unresolved. This CDR3 contains 17 residues. Germline CDR1 is SEHNR and CDR2 is FQNEAQ (reference sequence). V lost 5 bases to trimming and J lost 1 base, with 20 bases between them. CDR3 DNA sequence: TGTGCCAGCAGCCCCCCGACGGGTTTGCTTTCGAACACTGAAGCTTTCTTT. It codes for CASSPPTGLLSNTEAFF.

The rearrangement links TRBV11-1 to TRBJ1-3; weak D call: TRBD1 (5 bases). The V gene lost 6 bases and the J gene lost 3 bases, with 18 bases spanning the gap. This CDR3 is 16 amino acids long. Germline lookup yields CDR1 SGHAT and CDR2 FQDESV (reference sequence). The CDR3 DNA reads TGTGCCAGCAGTTACTCCACACAGGCAGGTGGAAACACCATATATTTT. It specifies CASSYSTQAGGNTIYF.

This clonotype was found many times. J is TRBJ2-7 and V is TRBV25-1, with 10 bases that match TRBD2. CDR1 is MGHDK and CDR2 is SYGVNS in the germline V gene. V lost 7 bases, J lost 5 bases, and 8 bases stayed unmatched. This CDR3 region has 14 residues. CDR3 amino acids: CASTSAGGRDEQYF. CDR3 coding DNA: TGTGCCAGCACTTCAGCGGGAGGGCGGGACGAGCAGTACTTC.

This clonotype was picked up many times. This chain connects TRBV2 to TRBJ2-7; D is ambiguous. This CDR3 has 13 amino acids. Per the germline V gene, CDR1 is SNHLY and CDR2 is FYNNEI. V was shortened by 5 bases and J by 1 base, with 9 bases between the two germline ends. CDR3 sequence (DNA): TGTGCCAGCAGTACAGTTTCTTCCTACGAGCAGTACTTC. This codes for CASSTVSSYEQYF.

The rearrangement links TRBV29-1 to TRBJ2-2; D remains unclear. V lost 7 bases to trimming and J lost 8 bases, with 8 bases between them. This CDR3 contains 10 residues. CDR1 SQVTM and CDR2 ANQGSEA come from the germline V gene. The CDR3 protein is CSGPTGELFF. For the CDR3, the DNA is TGCAGCGGCCCGACAGGGGAGCTGTTTTTT.

This clonotype came up many times. The chain has TRBV10-3 and TRBJ1-4; 10 bases line up with TRBD1. CDR1 is ENHRY, CDR2 SYGVKD, per germline. The CDR3 is made up of 14 amino acids. Germline trimming cut 3 bases from V and 6 bases from J; bases unmatched to any gene: 1. CDR3 in DNA: TGTGCCATCAGTGAAGGGACAGGGGATGAAAAACTGTTTTTT. Translation: CAISEGTGDEKLFF.

This clonotype showed up just a few times. V is TRBV11-2 and J is TRBJ2-5; 12 positions match TRBD1. Germline CDR1 and CDR2: SGHAT and FQNNGV. Trimming took 4 bases from V and 10 from J; bases not matched to a gene: 13. This CDR3 is 16 amino acids long. CDR3 nucleotide sequence: TGTGCCAGCAGCTCCGGGACAGGGGGCCCGGGAATGGTCCAGTACTTC. Its protein product is CASSSGTGGPGMVQYF.

Ten or more counts support this clonotype. The chain joins TRBV29-1 to TRBJ2-5, with 7 bases fitting TRBD2. CDR3 length: 13 residues. CDR1 is SQVTM, CDR2 ANQGSEA, per germline. The ends lost 7 bases at V and 5 bases at J; junction bases unmatched: 10. CDR3 loop: CSATRGGGETQYF. As DNA, the CDR3 is TGCAGCGCAACTCGCGGGGGTGGGGAGACCCAGTACTTC.

In this sample, this clonotype turned up many times. The chain uses TRBV5-1 and TRBJ1-1; D ambiguous. Per the germline V gene, CDR1 is SGHRS and CDR2 is YFSETQ. The CDR3 covers 15 residues. V lost 0 bases and J lost 3, with 12 bases in between. The CDR3 region has the DNA TGCGCCAGCAGCTTGGGGACGAGTCGATACACTGAAGCTTTCTTT. It is translated as CASSLGTSRYTEAFF.

The sample holds many counts of this clonotype. The genes are TRBV25-1 and TRBJ1-1; tentatively, D is TRBD1 (5 bases). The CDR3 has 13 residues. Trimming removed 7 bases at V and 6 bases at J, with 15 bases between. The germline gives CDR1 MGHDK, CDR2 SYGVNS. The CDR3 here is CASTWGGKAEAFF. The CDR3, as DNA: TGTGCCAGCACCTGGGGGGGTAAGGCTGAAGCTTTCTTT.

The V and J genes are TRBV19 and TRBJ1-1; unclear D gene. The V end was cut by 5 bases, the J end by 1 base, with 11 bases between. CDR3 length equals 14 residues. Germline-derived CDR1 and CDR2 are LNHDA and SQIVND (reference sequence). The CDR3 loop reads CASSFSQQNTEAFF. In DNA, the CDR3 is TGTGCCAGTAGTTTTTCGCAGCAGAACACTGAAGCTTTCTTT.

The rearrangement links TRBV19 to TRBJ1-5, with D unresolved. This CDR3 region has 12 residues. CDR1 is LNHDA, CDR2 SQIVND, per germline (reference sequence). CDR3 DNA sequence: TGTGCTAGATTGGCAGACAATCAGCCCCAGCATTTT. The encoded protein is CARLADNQPQHF.

This clonotype was counted many times. This chain joins TRBV29-1 and TRBJ2-7; possible D gene TRBD1, 7 bases. Per the germline V gene, CDR1 is SQVTM and CDR2 is ANQGSEA. CDR3 size: 13 residues. V lost 2 bases and J 3 bases, leaving 11 bases between the germline ends. CDR3: CSVEQGGGYEQYF. The CDR3 nucleotides are TGCAGCGTTGAACAGGGGGGAGGCTACGAGCAGTACTTC.

This clonotype was counted many times. The genes are TRBV11-2 and TRBJ1-1, with D uncertain. The germline V gene encodes CDR1 SGHAT and CDR2 FQNNGV. V dropped 4 bases and J dropped 0 bases, with 9 bases sitting between them. The CDR3 has 14 residues. CDR3 sequence (DNA): TGTGCCAGCAGCTCGGTGCTGCTGAACACTGAAGCTTTCTTT. It specifies CASSSVLLNTEAFF.

This clonotype was counted many times. The rearrangement joins TRBV19 to TRBJ2-5; TRBD2 aligns across 11 bases. The V gene's germline CDR1 is LNHDA and CDR2 SQIVND (reference sequence). Unmatched junction bases numbered 9, after V lost 7 bases and J lost 5 bases. The length of the CDR3 is 15 residues. The CDR3 sequence: CASKDSGGAMETQYF. For the CDR3, the DNA is TGTGCCAGTAAGGATAGCGGGGGGGCGATGGAGACCCAGTACTTC.

Comment on this clonotype: This may be a read error, as it is one base from a much larger clone. The conserved final phenylalanine or tryptophan is absent from the CDR3, which likely points to a read error. CDR3 bases: TGTGCCAGCAGCCGTTGGGCCGGGACGGTGAACACTGAAGCTTTCCTT. Its translation: CASSRWAGTVNTEAFL. The chain joins TRBV7-9 to TRBJ1-1; the D gene is possibly TRBD1 (5 bases). CDR1 is SEHNR, CDR2 FQNEAQ, per germline (reference sequence). There are 16 residues in the CDR3. Trimming removed 5 bases at V and 0 bases at J, with 16 bases between.

This clonotype was seen a handful of times. V gene TRBV2 combines with J gene TRBJ1-2, with D tentatively TRBD1 (5 bases). The germline V and J ends were trimmed by 6 bases and 4 bases, with 15 bases remaining between them. This CDR3 region has 14 residues. Germline CDR1 and CDR2: SNHLY and FYNNEI. The CDR3 coding sequence is TGTGCCAGCAGCCCCGGCGGGGGTGGCTATGGCTACACCTTC. It is translated as CASSPGGGGYGYTF.

The J gene is TRBJ2-5, the V gene TRBV6-5; no definite D call. Germline CDR1 MNHEY, CDR2 SVGAGI. There are 14 residues in the CDR3. V was trimmed by 0 bases and J by 3 bases, leaving 8 bases between them. CDR3 coding DNA: TGTGCCAGCAGTTACTCGAGTGGAGAAGAGACCCAGTACTTC. Translated, it gives CASSYSSGEETQYF.

Notes on this clonotype: This clone may be a read error of a much larger clone one base away. CDR3 in amino acids: CATTDWGRGQGNRETQYF. In nucleotides, the CDR3 is TGTGCCACCACTGACTGGGGTCGGGGACAGGGGAACCGAGAGACCCAGTACTTC. The J gene is TRBJ2-5, the V gene TRBV24-1; 10 positions match TRBD1. CDR3 length: 18 residues. With 8 bases clipped from V and 4 bases from J, the junction kept 18 bases outside the gene matches. The germline V gene encodes CDR1 KGHDR and CDR2 SFDVKD.

This clonotype was picked up many times. The V call is TRBV29-1, the J call TRBJ1-4, with TRBD1 as a possible D gene (5 bases). This CDR3 is 13 amino acids long. The V and J ends lost 6 bases and 7 bases respectively, with 15 bases between them. From germline, CDR1 is SQVTM and CDR2 ANQGSEA. This CDR3 reads CSVSRGASEKLFF. The CDR3 DNA reads TGCAGCGTGTCACGCGGGGCTAGTGAAAAACTGTTTTTT.